A selection of T cell receptor beta chains follows, all from one sample in a study of regulatory T cells in long-lasting Graves disease. TCRdb called the multiplex PCR reads again in MiXCR, with one record for every CDR3 protein. In the table there are some 400,000 distinct CDR3 sequences, 15% of which are singletons. These data were also reused for a study on T cells in Graves' hyperthyroidism and ophthalmopathy.

Sequencing used peripheral blood mononuclear cells (PBMCs), obtained at new diagnosis, from a patient treated with antithyroid drugs. These receptors originate from a woman in her 30s with Graves disease. The conserved cysteine and the conserved F or W are not part of the CDR3 here.

V: TRBV4-1
J: TRBJ2-1
CDR3: ASSQPRTSSYNEQF

V: TRBV20-1
J: TRBJ2-1
CDR3: SASFAGLAENEQF

V: TRBV19
J: TRBJ2-1
CDR3: ASSIMRGLAGRDEQF

V: TRBV6-1
J: TRBJ2-2
CDR3: ASSDGAGGAGELF

V: TRBV4-1
J: TRBJ2-7
CDR3: ASSQAGTSGIYEQY

V: TRBV19
J: TRBJ2-1
CDR3: ASSIAGADAYNEQF

V: TRBV7-9
J: TRBJ1-1
CDR3: ASSLADHTEAF

V: TRBV5-1
J: TRBJ2-5
CDR3: ASSLGARDEQY

V: TRBV7-3
J: TRBJ1-6
CDR3: ASSPTGRGSNSPLH

V: TRBV13
J: TRBJ2-7
CDR3: ASSGQRYEQY

V: TRBV18
J: TRBJ2-1
CDR3: ASSPHREIYNEQF

V: TRBV7-9
J: TRBJ2-3
CDR3: ASSLLRSHNPDTQY

V: TRBV5-4
J: TRBJ2-1
CDR3: ASSLGGSSSYNEQF

V: TRBV9
J: TRBJ1-4
CDR3: ASSQMSDRVNEKLF

V: TRBV13
J: TRBJ1-1
CDR3: ASSLVTARSTEAF

V: TRBV2
J: TRBJ2-7
CDR3: ASSASSGYSYEQY

V: TRBV5-1
J: TRBJ2-1
CDR3: ASSLGEGHHEQF

V: TRBV24-1
J: TRBJ2-1
CDR3: ATSKPGPADSSSYNEQF

V: TRBV11-2
J: TRBJ2-1
CDR3: ASSLLPGDREQF

V: TRBV12-3/TRBV12-4
J: TRBJ2-2
CDR3: ASSFASVSGELF

V: TRBV18
J: TRBJ1-5
CDR3: ASSPSALGTTGHQPQH

V: TRBV6-1
J: TRBJ2-1
CDR3: GTHSGGSYNEQF

V: TRBV18
J: TRBJ2-2
CDR3: ASSPPFRGTGELF

V: TRBV12-3/TRBV12-4
J: TRBJ2-3
CDR3: ASIPTSGYTDTQY

V: TRBV6-2/TRBV6-3
J: TRBJ2-2
CDR3: ASRPDSLGELF

V: TRBV19
J: TRBJ1-2
CDR3: ASSIWANRGYGYT

V: TRBV28
J: TRBJ2-4
CDR3: ASSFGGRHQGDIQY

V: TRBV9
J: TRBJ2-5
CDR3: ASSSTPLQETQY

V: TRBV28
J: TRBJ2-2
CDR3: ASSQQQGRNTGELF

V: TRBV19
J: TRBJ2-5
CDR3: ASSPRWGLEETQY

V: TRBV28
J: TRBJ2-7
CDR3: ASSPRQGAREQY

V: TRBV6-1
J: TRBJ2-5
CDR3: ASSRWRGETQY

V: TRBV20-1
J: TRBJ2-3
CDR3: SARDLAGRTDTQY

V: TRBV9
J: TRBJ2-1
CDR3: ASSGGLAGGREQF

V: TRBV2
J: TRBJ1-1
CDR3: ASSKEKNTEAF